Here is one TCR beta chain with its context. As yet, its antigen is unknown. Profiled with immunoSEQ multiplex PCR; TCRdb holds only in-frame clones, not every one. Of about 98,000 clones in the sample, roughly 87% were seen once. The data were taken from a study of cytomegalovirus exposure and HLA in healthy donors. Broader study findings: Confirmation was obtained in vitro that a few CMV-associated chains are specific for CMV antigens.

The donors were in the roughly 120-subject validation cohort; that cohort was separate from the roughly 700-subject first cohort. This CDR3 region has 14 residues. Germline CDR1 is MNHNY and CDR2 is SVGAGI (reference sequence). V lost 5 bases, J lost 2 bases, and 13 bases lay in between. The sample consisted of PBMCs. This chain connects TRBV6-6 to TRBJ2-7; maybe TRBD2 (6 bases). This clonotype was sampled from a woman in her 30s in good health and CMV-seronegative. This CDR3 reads CASSPRGSTYEQYF. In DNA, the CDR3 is TGTGCCAGCAGTCCACGGGGGTCCACCTACGAGCAGTACTTC.